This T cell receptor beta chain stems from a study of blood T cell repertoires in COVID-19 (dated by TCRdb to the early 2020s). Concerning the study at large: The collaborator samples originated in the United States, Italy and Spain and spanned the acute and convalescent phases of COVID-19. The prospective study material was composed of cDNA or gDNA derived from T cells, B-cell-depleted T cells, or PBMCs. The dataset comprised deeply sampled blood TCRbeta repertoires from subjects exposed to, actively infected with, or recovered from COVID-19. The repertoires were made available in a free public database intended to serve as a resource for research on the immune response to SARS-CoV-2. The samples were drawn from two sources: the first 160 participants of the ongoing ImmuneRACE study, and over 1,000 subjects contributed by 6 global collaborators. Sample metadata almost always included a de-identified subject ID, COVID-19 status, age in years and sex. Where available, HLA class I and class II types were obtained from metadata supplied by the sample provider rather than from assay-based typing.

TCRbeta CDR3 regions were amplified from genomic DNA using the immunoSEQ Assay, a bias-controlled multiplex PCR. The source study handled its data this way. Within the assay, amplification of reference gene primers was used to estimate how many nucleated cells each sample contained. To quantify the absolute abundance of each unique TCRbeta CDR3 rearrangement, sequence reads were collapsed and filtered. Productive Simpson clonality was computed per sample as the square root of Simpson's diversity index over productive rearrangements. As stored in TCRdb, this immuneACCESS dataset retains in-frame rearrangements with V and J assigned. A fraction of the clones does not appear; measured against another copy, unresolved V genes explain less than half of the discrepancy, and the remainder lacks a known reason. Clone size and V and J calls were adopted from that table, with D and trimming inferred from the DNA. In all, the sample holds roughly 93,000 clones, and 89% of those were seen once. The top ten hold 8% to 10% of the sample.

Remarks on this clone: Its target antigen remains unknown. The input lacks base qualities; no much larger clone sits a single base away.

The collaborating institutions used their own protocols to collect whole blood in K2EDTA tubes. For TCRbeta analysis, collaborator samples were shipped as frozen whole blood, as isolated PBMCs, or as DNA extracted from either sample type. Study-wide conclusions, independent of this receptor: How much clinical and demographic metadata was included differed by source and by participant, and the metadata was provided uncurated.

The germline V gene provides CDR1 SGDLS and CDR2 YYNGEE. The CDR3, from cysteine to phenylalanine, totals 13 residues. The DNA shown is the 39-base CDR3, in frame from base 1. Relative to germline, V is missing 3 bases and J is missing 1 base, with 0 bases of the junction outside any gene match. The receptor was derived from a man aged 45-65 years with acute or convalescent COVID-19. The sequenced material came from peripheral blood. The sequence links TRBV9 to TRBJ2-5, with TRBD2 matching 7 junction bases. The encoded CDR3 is CASSERGQETQYF. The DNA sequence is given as TGTGCCAGCAGCGAGCGGGGCCAAGAGACCCAGTACTTC.